This T cell receptor (beta chain) was observed in a study of graft-versus-host responses after intestinal transplantation. General observations from the study: Recipient marrow harbored GvH clones, some of which surfaced first in ileum or blood. Allografts from individuals with graft-donor T cell macrochimerism displayed high graft-versus-host to host-versus-graft clonal ratios.

The CDR3 has 13 amino acids. Per the germline V gene, CDR1 is LNHDA and CDR2 is SQIVND (reference sequence). V was shortened by 3 bases and J by 6 bases, with 9 bases between the two germline ends. Repertoires were generated with immunoSEQ multiplex PCR, while TCRdb's copy carries only in-frame clones and drops some. The sample consists of about 97,000 clones, 90% of them appearing once. For this clone: Its antigen is as yet unknown.

This TCR derives from a human patient who received an intestinal transplant, so some T cells may come from the graft donor. The rearrangement uses TRBV19 and TRBJ1-5; D ambiguous. The specimen comprised PBMCs, sampled about 450 days after intestinal transplant. The CDR3 bases are TGTGCCAGTAGTATTATTTCGGGTCAGCCCCAGCATTTT. This encodes CASSIISGQPQHF.